These 3 T cell receptor beta chains share one sample of origin, sequenced in a study of blood T cell repertoires in COVID-19. Here immunoSEQ multiplex PCR was the method, and the copy in TCRdb shows in-frame clones only, minus some. This table has about 180,000 clones, approximately 80% appearing once. The sequenced material came from PBMCs or T cells enriched from blood (not recorded which). The receptors derive from a man aged 45-65 years who had recovered from COVID-19.

The chain has TRBV4-1 and TRBJ1-2; 7 bases are shared with TRBD1. Germline CDR1 MGHRA, CDR2 YSYEKL. Unmatched junction bases numbered 12, after V lost 0 bases and J lost 5 bases. The CDR3 is 17 residues long. The CDR3 spells CASSQDPGQRAGYGYTF. For the CDR3, the DNA is TGCGCCAGCAGCCAAGACCCGGGACAGCGGGCCGGTTATGGCTACACCTTC.

The genes are TRBV24-1 and TRBJ1-4, with D maybe TRBD1 (6 bases). This CDR3 has 15 residues. V shed 3 bases and J shed 8 bases, with 15 bases lying between them. The germline CDR1 and CDR2 sequences are KGHDR and SFDVKD. Here the CDR3 reads CATSDPRQVDEKLFF. DNA for the CDR3: TGTGCCACCAGTGATCCCCGACAGGTGGACGAAAAACTGTTTTTT.

V and J are TRBV3-1 (or the pseudogene TRBV3-2) and TRBJ1-2, with a possible D match to TRBD1 (6 bases). The CDR3 runs to 15 residues. From germline, CDR1 is LGHDT and CDR2 YNNKEL (reference sequence). Trimming removed 2 bases at V and 3 bases at J, with 13 bases between. The CDR3, as DNA: TGTGCCAGCAGCCAACCTAGAGGGGGTTACTATGGCTACACCTTC. Translation: CASSQPRGGYYGYTF.